The 8 T cell receptor beta chains presented below share a single source sample, sequenced in a study of OX40 agonist ivuxolimab in advanced cancers. Some clones are missing from TCRdb's copy, which holds only in-frame ones; the method was immunoSEQ multiplex PCR. The sample records tens of thousands of clones, less than 90% being singletons. The sample here was CD4+ or CD8+ T cells sorted from blood, taken in a trial of the OX40 agonist ivuxolimab. The source is an adult with an advanced solid tumor such as melanoma, head and neck, liver or kidney cancer.

The chain carries TRBV2 and TRBJ2-7, with a weak D call TRBD2 (5 bases). In germline, CDR1 is SNHLY, CDR2 FYNNEI. The CDR3 has 18 residues. Trimming removed 1 base from V and 2 bases from J, with 21 bases in between. The CDR3 here is CASSEGGYLRPRTYEQYF. The CDR3 region has the DNA TGTGCCAGCAGTGAAGGCGGGTATTTGAGACCGAGAACCTACGAGCAGTACTTC.

The chain carries TRBV6-6 and TRBJ2-3; unclear D gene. The CDR3 sequence is 16 residues long. V lost 0 bases to trimming and J lost 0 bases, with 10 bases between them. Germline lookup yields CDR1 MNHNY and CDR2 SVGAGI (reference sequence). The CDR3 spells CASSYSGYTSTDTQYF. In DNA form, the CDR3 reads TGTGCCAGCAGTTACTCCGGGTATACTAGCACAGATACGCAGTATTTT.

The gene calls are TRBV4-3 and TRBJ2-7, with 9 bases that match TRBD1. This CDR3 has 15 amino acids. Germline CDR1 is LGHNA and CDR2 is YSLEER. The V and J ends lost 4 bases and 2 bases, in that order; junction bases with no gene match: 6. As DNA, the CDR3 is TGCGCCAGCAGCCCGACAGGGGGTTCTACCTACGAGCAGTACTTC. The encoded protein is CASSPTGGSTYEQYF.

V usage is TRBV19 and J usage is TRBJ2-7; TRBD1 is a possible D gene (6 bases). The CDR3 spans 13 residues. CDR1 and CDR2 from the germline V gene are LNHDA and SQIVND (reference sequence). Trimming stripped 7 bases from V and 4 bases from J, with 14 bases between. In DNA form, the CDR3 reads TGTGCCAGTAAAGGCAGGGGAACGTACGAGCAGTACTTC. Residues: CASKGRGTYEQYF. The full variable domain, completed using reference TRBV19 and TRBJ2-7, is DGGITQSPKYLFRKEGQNVTLSCEQNLNHDAMYWYRQDPGQGLRLIYYSQIVNDFQKGDIAEGYSVSREKKESFPLTVTSAQKNPTAFYLCASKGRGTYEQYFGPGTRLTVT.

The chain joins TRBV11-2 to TRBJ2-1; tentatively, D is TRBD2 (5 bases). The CDR3 consists of 13 residues. In germline, CDR1 is SGHAT, CDR2 FQNNGV. V was pared by 6 bases and J by 7 bases, with 13 bases between. This CDR3 is CASSRRGSNEQFF. The CDR3 DNA reads as TGTGCCAGCAGTCGTCGGGGAAGTAATGAGCAGTTCTTC.

The rearrangement joins TRBV29-1 to TRBJ1-2; D gene unclear. Looked up from germline, CDR1 is SQVTM and CDR2 is ANQGSEA. The CDR3 is 11 amino acids. CDR3 bases: TGCGGTTGCACGGACGACTATGGCTACACCTTC. Amino acids: CGCTDDYGYTF.

Details on this clone: One end of the junction does not line up with germline, which may come from a read error. The chain has TRBV29-1 and TRBJ1-2; 9 nucleotides match TRBD1. Looked up from germline, CDR1 is SQVTM and CDR2 is ANQGSEA. The CDR3 has 16 amino acids. As DNA, the CDR3 is TGCAGCGTTGTCTGGGGACAGGGCTTCGGTAACGATGGCTACACCTTC. Translation: CSVVWGQGFGNDGYTF.

The genes are TRBV9 and TRBJ2-7, with 12 bases fitting TRBD2. Unmatched junction bases numbered 9, after V lost 4 bases and J lost 4 bases. Germline V gene data show CDR1 as SGDLS and CDR2 as YYNGEE. The CDR3 has 16 residues. The CDR3 DNA follows: TGTGCCAGCAGCCCTCGGACTAGCGGGGCCGTATACGAGCAGTACTTC. It specifies CASSPRTSGAVYEQYF.